The rows below give T cell receptor beta chains drawn from one sample of a study of blood T cell repertoires in COVID-19. Clones were sequenced by immunoSEQ multiplex PCR, and TCRdb holds only the in-frame ones, with some missing. The data hold roughly 150,000 clones, with around 90% observed a single time. Sequences were obtained from peripheral blood. These receptor sequences come from a man aged 18 to 29 with COVID-19, enrolled during active disease. Both conserved end residues are part of each CDR3. The D gene is left open where the match is weak. Clone size is given for some rows only: seen once, a few or many times, or a class if the clone is expanded.

CDR3 DNA | CDR3 protein | clone size | D gene | J gene | V gene
TGCGCCAGCAGCTTGGAGACAGGGGCCATGAACACTGAAGCTTTCTTT | CASSLETGAMNTEAFF | . | TRBD1 | TRBJ1-1 | TRBV5-1
TGTGCCAGCAGCCCGGGACAGGGAGGCTACACCTTC | CASSPGQGGYTF | . | TRBD1 | TRBJ1-2 | TRBV12-3/TRBV12-4
TGCAGCGTTCTAGAGGAACGTCCCAATGAGCAGTTCTTC | CSVLEERPNEQFF | once | . | TRBJ2-1 | TRBV29-1
TGCAGCGTTGGGGAGCCGATGAACACTGAAGCTTTCTTT | CSVGEPMNTEAFF | . | . | TRBJ1-1 | TRBV29-1
TGTGCCAGCAGTTTTTATCGGGGGACTGAAGCTTTCTTT | CASSFYRGTEAFF | . | . | TRBJ1-1 | TRBV28
TGTGCCATCAGTGGTTCAGGCCCCTCCTACGAGCAGTACTTC | CAISGSGPSYEQYF | . | . | TRBJ2-7 | TRBV10-3
TGTGCCAGCAGTTCCCAAGGGGAATTCACCGGGGAGCTGTTTTTT | CASSSQGEFTGELFF | . | . | TRBJ2-2 | TRBV28
TGTGCCAGCAGCCGAAACAGGGGAGCCGGGGAGCTGTTTTTT | CASSRNRGAGELFF | once | TRBD1 | TRBJ2-2 | TRBV9
TGTGCCAGCAGTTACGAGGGAGGCTCCTACAATGAGCAGTTCTTC | CASSYEGGSYNEQFF | . | . | TRBJ2-1 | TRBV6-2/TRBV6-3
TGTGCCAGCAAGGGGGCGAAGGGTAGTGAGTCCTATGGCTACACCTTC | CASKGAKGSESYGYTF | . | TRBD1 | TRBJ1-2 | TRBV28
TGTGCCAGCAGCTCACCTCGACAGGGCTTGAACACTGAAGCTTTCTTT | CASSSPRQGLNTEAFF | . | TRBD1 | TRBJ1-1 | TRBV7-8
TGTGCCAGCAGGAGGGGGAATTCTGAAGCTTTCTTT | CASRRGNSEAFF | . | . | TRBJ1-1 | TRBV27
TGTGCCAGCAGCTTGAGGCTAGCGGGAGTTCCAGATACGCAGTATTTT | CASSLRLAGVPDTQYF | . | TRBD2 | TRBJ2-3 | TRBV5-8
TGTGCCAGCAGGACAGGGGACACTAATTCACCCCTCCACTTT | CASRTGDTNSPLHF | . | TRBD1 | TRBJ1-6 | TRBV28
TGTGCCAGCAGTTTAGCGGGAGCATACTCCTACGAGCAGTACTTC | CASSLAGAYSYEQYF | . | TRBD2 | TRBJ2-7 | TRBV6-5
TGTGCCAGCAGCTTGACCCGGGACATCCTCGACTCCTCTGGAAACACCATATATTTT | CASSLTRDILDSSGNTIYF | . | . | TRBJ1-3 | TRBV7-9
TGTGCCATCAGTGTAGCGAGCGGGGGAAACACCGGGGAGCTGTTTTTT | CAISVASGGNTGELFF | . | TRBD2 | TRBJ2-2 | TRBV10-3
TGTGCCAGCAGTTCGCCGGGAGCCTACGAGCAGTACTTC | CASSSPGAYEQYF | . | . | TRBJ2-7 | TRBV12-3/TRBV12-4
TGTGCCACCAGCAGAGAAGGGGGACGGGCTGAAGCTTTCTTT | CATSREGGRAEAFF | . | . | TRBJ1-1 | TRBV15
TGTGCCAGCAGCCCGGGACAGGGATACAACTATGGCTACACCTTC | CASSPGQGYNYGYTF | . | TRBD1 | TRBJ1-2 | TRBV27
TGTGCCAGCAGCTTAGTTGGGGGGAACACAGATACGCAGTATTTT | CASSLVGGNTDTQYF | . | . | TRBJ2-3 | TRBV7-2
TGTGCCAGCAGCCCCCGAGGAGCGGGGCTAGGGGATACGCAGTATTTT | CASSPRGAGLGDTQYF | . | TRBD2 | TRBJ2-3 | TRBV11-2
TGTGCCAGCAGCTACCCTATGGATAATTCACCCCTCCACTTT | CASSYPMDNSPLHF | . | . | TRBJ1-6 | TRBV7-2
TGTGCCAGCAGCCAGGGGACGGGGGATCAGCCCCAGCATTTT | CASSQGTGDQPQHF | . | . | TRBJ1-5 | TRBV3-1/TRBV3-2
TGTGCCAGCAGCCAAGACACAGGGTGGGCCAAAAACATTCAGTACTTC | CASSQDTGWAKNIQYF | . | . | TRBJ2-4 | TRBV3-1/TRBV3-2
TGCGCCAGCAGCCAGGGAAGGGGATTGGGTGGCTACACCTTC | CASSQGRGLGGYTF | . | . | TRBJ1-2 | TRBV4-1
TGTGCCAGCAGCGTAGGGGCGGGAGATGGCGAGCAGTACTTC | CASSVGAGDGEQYF | few | TRBD2 | TRBJ2-7 | TRBV9
TGTGCCATCAGTGACACGCAGGCTCCCTACAATGAGCAGTTCTTC | CAISDTQAPYNEQFF | . | . | TRBJ2-1 | TRBV10-3
TGCGCCAGCAGCCAAGATCTCCAGGGGGGCAATCAGCCCCAGCATTTT | CASSQDLQGGNQPQHF | few | TRBD1 | TRBJ1-5 | TRBV4-1
TGTGCCAGCAGCGTAGCGGGAGGCACAGATACGCAGTATTTT | CASSVAGGTDTQYF | . | TRBD2 | TRBJ2-3 | TRBV5-5
TGTGCCAGCAGCTTAGTGGCAGGGGTAGATGGCTATGGCTACACCTTC | CASSLVAGVDGYGYTF | . | . | TRBJ1-2 | TRBV7-2
TGTGCCAGCAGCCGGGGAGCGGGAGCGAACAATGAGCAGTTCTTC | CASSRGAGANNEQFF | . | TRBD2 | TRBJ2-1 | TRBV7-9
TGCGCCAGCAGCGTCGCGACAGGCAATGGAAACACCATATATTTT | CASSVATGNGNTIYF | . | . | TRBJ1-3 | TRBV5-1
TGCGCCAGCAGCCGCGCCGGGGGTACTAGCGGGAGCACAGATACGCAGTATTTT | CASSRAGGTSGSTDTQYF | . | TRBD2 | TRBJ2-3 | TRBV4-1
TGTGCCAGCAGGGGACTAGCGGGATACTCCTACGAGCAGTACTTC | CASRGLAGYSYEQYF | . | TRBD2 | TRBJ2-7 | TRBV2
TGTGCCAGCAGCTTAAGGGATTGGACCGGGACAGGCGCCTACGAGCAGTACTTC | CASSLRDWTGTGAYEQYF | . | TRBD1 | TRBJ2-7 | TRBV5-5
TGTGCCACCAGCAGAGATCGGGGGACAGGGACCTACGAGCAGTACTTC | CATSRDRGTGTYEQYF | . | TRBD1 | TRBJ2-7 | TRBV15
TGTGCCAGTAGTATAGAAGGGGGATCCTACAATGAGCAGTTCTTC | CASSIEGGSYNEQFF | . | . | TRBJ2-1 | TRBV19
TGCAGCGTTGAAGGTTCTAGCGACAGCACAGATACGCAGTATTTT | CSVEGSSDSTDTQYF | . | . | TRBJ2-3 | TRBV29-1
TGTGCCAGCAGCTTGGGACTAGCATCCTCCGAGCAGTACTTC | CASSLGLASSEQYF | . | TRBD2 | TRBJ2-7 | TRBV7-9
TGTGCCAGCAGCCCACTAGGCTTAGATGAAGCTTTCTTT | CASSPLGLDEAFF | . | . | TRBJ1-1 | TRBV6-2/TRBV6-3
TGTGCCAGCAGTTTATACAATGAGCAGTTCTTC | CASSLYNEQFF | . | . | TRBJ2-1 | TRBV2
TGTGCCAGCAGCCAAGACAGGGCCTACGAGCAGTACTTC | CASSQDRAYEQYF | . | . | TRBJ2-7 | TRBV4-2
TGTGCCAGCAGCTTATCCCCAAACCCCGGGACCTACAATGAGCAGTTCTTC | CASSLSPNPGTYNEQFF | . | . | TRBJ2-1 | TRBV7-3
TGTGCCAGCAGTCTGGGGACAGGGGGAAAGACTGAAGCTTTCTTT | CASSLGTGGKTEAFF | . | TRBD1 | TRBJ1-1 | TRBV27
TGTGCCAGCGGATCAGGGACTGAAGCTTTCTTT | CASGSGTEAFF | . | . | TRBJ1-1 | TRBV5-4
TGCGCCAGCAGCCAGCCTCTACGGGGTAATAACTATGGCTACACCTTC | CASSQPLRGNNYGYTF | . | . | TRBJ1-2 | TRBV4-1
TGTGCCAGCAGTAGTGGGGTAGCGGGAGACCCCTGGGAGCAGTACTTC | CASSSGVAGDPWEQYF | . | TRBD2 | TRBJ2-7 | TRBV2
TGTGCCAGTAGTATAGTCGGCCTAGCGGAGTACAATGAGCAGTTCTTC | CASSIVGLAEYNEQFF | . | TRBD2 | TRBJ2-1 | TRBV19
TGTGCCAGCAGTTCCGGAGCTAGCCTCTACAATGAGCAGTTCTTC | CASSSGASLYNEQFF | . | . | TRBJ2-1 | TRBV6-6
TGTGCCAGCTCTCCCAGGACAGGGGGCTCTGAGACCCAGTACTTC | CASSPRTGGSETQYF | . | TRBD1 | TRBJ2-5 | TRBV18
TGTGCCAGTAGTGGACAGGTTAGCGGCTACGAGCAGTACTTC | CASSGQVSGYEQYF | . | . | TRBJ2-7 | TRBV19
TGTGCCAGCAGCCAAACTAGCGGAGTATACAATGAGCAGTTCTTC | CASSQTSGVYNEQFF | . | TRBD2 | TRBJ2-1 | TRBV14